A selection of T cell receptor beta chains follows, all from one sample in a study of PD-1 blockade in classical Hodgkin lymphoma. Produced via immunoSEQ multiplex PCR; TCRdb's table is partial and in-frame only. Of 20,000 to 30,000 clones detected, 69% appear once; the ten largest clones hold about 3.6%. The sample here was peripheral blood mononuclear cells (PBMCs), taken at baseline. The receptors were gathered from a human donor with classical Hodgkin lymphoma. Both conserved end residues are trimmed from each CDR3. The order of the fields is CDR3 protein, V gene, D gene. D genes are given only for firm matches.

SGARGETQY	TRBV20-1	-
ASSSYLTGVDGYT	TRBV7-9	TRBD1
ASSLNLGNQPQH	TRBV7-2	-
ASSLNFVGADTQY	TRBV5-6	-
ASRNRDRGEAF	TRBV19	TRBD1
ASSYGTSGGQETQY	TRBV6-6	TRBD2
ASSPGDSSYGYT	TRBV7-6	TRBD1
ASSLPSIYSNQPQH	TRBV5-5	-
ASSQSLSGELF	TRBV4-3	-
ASSLPTGASVGANVLT	TRBV5-1	TRBD1
ASSGPPTGNYYEQY	TRBV2	-
ASSHPIAGNPSYEQY	TRBV7-9	TRBD2
ASSILREMNQPQH	TRBV19	-
ASTPAGGLASYEQY	TRBV19	-
ASSQTANTEAF	TRBV18	-
ASSLGPTSNEQF	TRBV27	-